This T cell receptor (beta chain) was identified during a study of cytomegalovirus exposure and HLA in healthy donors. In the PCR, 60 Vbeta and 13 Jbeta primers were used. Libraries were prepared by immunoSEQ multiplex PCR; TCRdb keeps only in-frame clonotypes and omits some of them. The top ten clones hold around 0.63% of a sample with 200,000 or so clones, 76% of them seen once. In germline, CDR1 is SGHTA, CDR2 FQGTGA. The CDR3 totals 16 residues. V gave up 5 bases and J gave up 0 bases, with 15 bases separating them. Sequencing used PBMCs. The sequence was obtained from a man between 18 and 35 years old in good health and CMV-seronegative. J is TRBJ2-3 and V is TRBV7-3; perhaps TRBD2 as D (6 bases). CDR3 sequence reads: CASSQKSGASTDTQYF. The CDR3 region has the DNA TGTGCCAGCAGCCAGAAGTCGGGAGCTAGCACAGATACGCAGTATTTT.